The clone carrying this T cell receptor (beta chain) has just a few counts. The antigen is undetermined. This CDR3 contains 12 residues. After removal of 7 bases from V and 5 bases from J, the junction contained 3 bases not matched to a gene. CDR1 and CDR2 (germline): MNHNY, SVGAGI (reference sequence). The record originates from a study of response to subunit inactivated influenza vaccine. Findings of the study overall: Few new T cells, the authors suggested, are recruited by each seasonal influenza vaccination.

Each CDR3 protein gets one entry after TCRdb re-called the RT-PCR reads with MiXCR. This repertoire shows about 530,000 distinct CDR3 sequences, 10% to 15% found once; its top ten account for around 14%. The sequences come from PBMCs from blood, collected around seven weeks after vaccination. The sequence derives from a man between 50 and 59 years old who received an inactivated influenza vaccine. The chain carries TRBV6-6 and TRBJ2-3; TRBD2 agrees at 7 bases. As DNA, the CDR3 is TGTGCCAGCAAAGCGGGGCTAGATACGCAGTATTTT. Amino acids: CASKAGLDTQYF.